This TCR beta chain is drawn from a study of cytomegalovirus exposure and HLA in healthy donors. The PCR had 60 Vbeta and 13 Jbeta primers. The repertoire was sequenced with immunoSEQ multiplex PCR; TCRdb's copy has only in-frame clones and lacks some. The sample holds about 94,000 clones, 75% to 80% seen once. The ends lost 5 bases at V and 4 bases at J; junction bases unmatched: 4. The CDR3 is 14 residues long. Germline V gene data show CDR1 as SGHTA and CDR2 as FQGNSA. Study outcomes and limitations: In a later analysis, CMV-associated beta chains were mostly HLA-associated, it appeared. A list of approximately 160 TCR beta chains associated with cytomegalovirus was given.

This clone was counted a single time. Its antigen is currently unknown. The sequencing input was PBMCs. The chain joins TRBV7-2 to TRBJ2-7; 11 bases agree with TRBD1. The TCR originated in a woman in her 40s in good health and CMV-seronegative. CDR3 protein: CASSRTGGVYEQYF. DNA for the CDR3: TGTGCCAGCAGCCGGACAGGGGGCGTTTACGAGCAGTACTTC. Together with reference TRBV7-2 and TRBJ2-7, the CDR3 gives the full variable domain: GAGVSQSPSNKVTEKGKDVELRCDPISGHTALYWYRQSLGQGLEFLIYFQGNSAPDKSGLPSDRFSAERTGGSVSTLTIQRTQQEDSAVYLCASSRTGGVYEQYFGPGTRLTVT.